There are a few counts of the clone carrying this T cell receptor (beta chain). Its matching antigen is unknown. A single base separates this from a much larger clone, so it may be a read error. Built from TCR beta cDNA, the libraries had unique molecular identifiers in them. TCRdb re-called the PCR reads with MiXCR, one entry per CDR3 protein. The data show roughly 700,000 distinct CDR3 sequences, about 32% seen once. Trimming cost V 7 bases and J 6 bases; bases outside gene matches: 2. From germline, CDR1 is MNHEY and CDR2 SVGAGI. The CDR3 runs to 12 residues. These data belong to a study of post-analysis software for immune sequencing data. Study information: The patients showed relapsing-remitting, secondary progressive and progressive-relapsing multiple sclerosis courses.

The study, taken as a whole, reports: Controls showed lower frequencies than patients for several TRBV segments, and TRBV5-6, TRBV5-1 and TRBV20-1 were among these.

Sequenced: blood. The TCR originated in a girl under 18 with multiple sclerosis. The chain links TRBV6-5 to TRBJ2-4, with 8 bases identical to TRBD1. CDR3 nucleotide sequence: TGTGCCAGCACCGGACAGGGAAACATTCAGTACTTC. As protein: CASTGQGNIQYF.